This T cell receptor beta chain derives from a study of kidney transplant recipient with SARS-CoV-2 infection. V shed 9 bases and J shed 4 bases, with 27 bases lying between them. The germline V gene has CDR1 SGHAT and CDR2 FQNNGV. The CDR3 length is 17 residues. MiXCR was run by TCRdb on the reads, yielding one entry per CDR3 protein. The table shows 200,000 to 250,000 distinct CDR3 sequences, with more than 25% occurring only once. The sequenced sample was a blood sample, obtained at baseline and between days 110 and 120 from a kidney transplant recipient. This clonotype was sampled from a male patient aged 30 to 40 who had COVID-19 and was a kidney transplant recipient. T cells may partly derive from the graft donor. The chain has TRBV11-2 and TRBJ1-2; no clear D gene. The CDR3 nucleotides read TGTGCCAGAAGCGTTTACGGAACAAGCAGAAAGACCTATGGCTACACCTTC. Protein: CARSVYGTSRKTYGYTF. Looking up the rest from reference TRBV11-2 and TRBJ1-2 gives the full variable domain: EAGVAQSPRYKIIEKRQSVAFWCNPISGHATLYWYQQILGQGPKLLIQFQNNGVVDDSQLPKDRFSAERLKGVDSTLKIQPAKLEDSAVYLCARSVYGTSRKTYGYTFGSGTRLTVV.